Listed below are T cell receptor beta chains from one sample, sequenced in a study of T cell changes during pregnancy in multiple sclerosis. Produced via immunoSEQ multiplex PCR; TCRdb's table is partial and in-frame only. The sample carries tens of thousands of clones, around 90% recorded once. This specimen consisted of peripheral blood, obtained in the second trimester of pregnancy. The receptors were gathered from a female donor with multiple sclerosis, enrolled in a pregnancy study. CDR3s include the opening cysteine and the closing phenylalanine or tryptophan.

j_gene	v_gene	CDR3aa
TRBJ2-2	TRBV5-1	CASSMIVVTGELFF
TRBJ1-5	TRBV11-2	CASSTGQGYNQPQHF
TRBJ1-2	TRBV6-6	CASSYISNRNYGYTF
TRBJ2-7	TRBV7-2	CASSQGQGLHEQYF
TRBJ2-7	TRBV7-9	CASRGDSYEQYF
TRBJ2-6	TRBV7-2	CASSSRLAGGSGANVLTF
TRBJ2-7	TRBV10-3	CAISDARGSYEQYF
TRBJ1-2	TRBV23-1	CASRGFGTGYGYTF
TRBJ1-1	TRBV15	CATSTLQGVAFF
TRBJ1-4	TRBV29-1	CSVLGSLNEKLFF
TRBJ1-1	TRBV7-2	CASSLDRDTEAFF
TRBJ1-2	TRBV14	CASSQLQFNYGYTF
TRBJ1-1	TRBV9	CASSVGQRLDTEAFF
TRBJ1-2	TRBV29-1	CSVGSGGIDGYTF
TRBJ2-3	TRBV7-8	CASSRPVLAAGTDTQYF
TRBJ2-7	TRBV9	CASSGPRREQYF
TRBJ2-1	TRBV7-7	CASSTGTGGHNEQFF
TRBJ2-5	TRBV9	CASSVAGTSGGPQETQYF
TRBJ2-3	TRBV19	CASRSGLAESTDTQYF
TRBJ1-1	TRBV5-4	CASSLGVTGGLNTEAFF
TRBJ2-1	TRBV25-1	CASSESRAGAYNEQFF
TRBJ2-7	TRBV18	CASSNGQGYEQYF
TRBJ2-7	TRBV7-9	CASSLSARGPVGEQYF